Shown below are 10 T cell receptor beta chains from a single sample sequenced in a study of high-grade serous ovarian cancer treatment subgroups. Tumor samples were taken before definitive surgery or chemotherapy. Assay: immunoSEQ multiplex PCR; the TCRdb copy retains only in-frame clones and omits some. The sample contains around 15,000 clones, about 76% of which appear only once. Sequencing was performed on tumor tissue. The receptor source for this set is a human donor with high-grade serous ovarian cancer.

The chain couples TRBV7-9 to TRBJ1-2; D not certain. The germline V gene encodes CDR1 SEHNR and CDR2 FQNEAQ (reference sequence). The CDR3 is 15 residues long. V gave up 5 bases and J gave up 8 bases, with 21 bases separating them. Written as DNA, the CDR3 is TGTGCCAGCAGCCCCGGACCAGTCGGGGATGGGGGCTACACCTTC. The encoded protein is CASSPGPVGDGGYTF.

The V call is TRBV28, the J call TRBJ1-1; TRBD1 is a possible D gene (5 bases). The CDR3 spans 13 residues. From germline, CDR1 is MDHEN and CDR2 SYDVKM. Trimming removed 6 bases at V and 5 bases at J, with 13 bases between. The CDR3 sequence: CASREQENTEAFF. CDR3 in DNA: TGTGCCAGCAGGGAACAGGAAAATACTGAAGCTTTCTTT.

DNA for the CDR3: TGTGCCAGCAGCGTACGGCTAGCGGGCACAGATACGCAGTATTTT. Translated: CASSVRLAGTDTQYF. J is TRBJ2-3 and V is TRBV9; 7 bases match TRBD2. Germline V gene sequence: CDR1 SGDLS, CDR2 YYNGEE. This CDR3 region has 15 residues. The V gene end was trimmed by 1 base and the J gene end by 1 base; junction bases not matched to a gene: 3.

This chain joins TRBV4-2 and TRBJ2-3; 10 nucleotides align to TRBD2. This CDR3 is 16 amino acids long. In germline, CDR1 is LGHNA, CDR2 YNFKEQ. Trimming took 1 base from V and 6 from J; bases not matched to a gene: 7. CDR3 nucleotide sequence: TGTGCCAGCAGCCAAGTTACTAGCGGGGTTAGGGATACGCAGTATTTT. Protein: CASSQVTSGVRDTQYF.

This chain uses TRBV6-6 with TRBJ2-1, with D perhaps being TRBD1 or TRBD2 (5 bases each). The V gene lost 5 bases and the J gene lost 5 bases, with 19 bases spanning the gap. This CDR3 comprises 16 residues. Looked up from germline, CDR1 is MNHNY and CDR2 is SVGAGI (reference sequence). CDR3 loop: CASSPRGQSTNNEQFF. The CDR3 DNA is TGTGCCAGCAGTCCACGGGGCCAGTCCACGAACAATGAGCAGTTCTTC.

In its sample, this clone was seen once. CDR3 bases: TGCGCCAGCAGCCTCGGGACTAGCGGGGGAGGTAGTGAGCAGTTCTTC. This codes for CASSLGTSGGGSEQFF. The chain couples TRBV4-3 to TRBJ2-1; 14 bases line up with TRBD2. The ends lost 4 bases at V and 9 bases at J; junction bases unmatched: 8. Germline V gene data show CDR1 as LGHNA and CDR2 as YSLEER. The CDR3 covers 16 residues.

This clone was observed a few times. The J gene is TRBJ1-2, the V gene TRBV7-9, with TRBD1 matching 9 bases. J gave up 2 bases and V 4 bases, and 2 bases lay outside the gene matches. The CDR3 runs 14 residues. CDR1 and CDR2 from the germline V gene are SEHNR and FQNEAQ (reference sequence). CDR3 residues: CASSWTGENYGYTF. CDR3 nucleotide sequence: TGTGCCAGCAGCTGGACAGGGGAGAACTATGGCTACACCTTC.

In this sample, this clone turned up once. The CDR3 spells CASGLGTEVGYTF. CDR3 nucleotide sequence: TGTGCTAGTGGTTTAGGGACAGAAGTAGGCTACACCTTC. This chain joins TRBV12-5 and TRBJ1-2; 7 nucleotides agree with TRBD1. With V trimmed by 3 bases and J by 8 bases, 6 bases remained unmatched. The CDR3 is 13 amino acids. Germline CDR1 is LGHNT and CDR2 is FRNRAP.

By frequency in the sample, this clone is medium-sized. The V gene is TRBV2, the J gene TRBJ2-3; D ambiguous. Germline loops: CDR1 SNHLY, CDR2 FYNNEI. This CDR3 contains 11 residues. Trimming pared 6 bases from V and 3 bases from J, leaving 4 bases between. In DNA, the CDR3 is TGTGCCAGCAGGGAGACAGATACGCAGTATTTT. Translating it yields CASRETDTQYF. The variable domain in full, with the rest retrieved from reference TRBV2 and TRBJ2-3, is EPEVTQTPSHQVTQMGQEVILRCVPISNHLYFYWYRQILGQKVEFLVSFYNNEISEKSEIFDDQFSVERPDGSNFTLKIRSTKLEDSAMYFCASRETDTQYFGPGTRLTVL.

This chain connects TRBV7-8 to TRBJ1-1; D is undetermined. The CDR3 length is 14 residues. V was trimmed by 3 bases and J by 7 bases, leaving 15 bases between them. Germline V CDR1 and CDR2: SGHVS, FQNEAQ. CDR3 amino acids: CASSFRAPGSEAFF. CDR3 in DNA: TGTGCCAGCAGCTTTCGGGCTCCCGGTAGTGAAGCTTTCTTT.